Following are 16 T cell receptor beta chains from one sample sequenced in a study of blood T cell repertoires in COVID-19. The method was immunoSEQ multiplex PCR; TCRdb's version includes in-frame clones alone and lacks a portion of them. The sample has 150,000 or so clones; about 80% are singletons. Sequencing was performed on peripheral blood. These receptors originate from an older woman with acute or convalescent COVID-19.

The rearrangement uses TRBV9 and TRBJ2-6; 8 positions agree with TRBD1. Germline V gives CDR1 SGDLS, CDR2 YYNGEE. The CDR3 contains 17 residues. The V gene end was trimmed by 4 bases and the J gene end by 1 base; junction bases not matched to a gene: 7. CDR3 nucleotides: TGTGCCAGCAGCTGGGGGACAGGTGTATCTGGGGCCAACGTCCTGACTTTC. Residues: CASSWGTGVSGANVLTF.

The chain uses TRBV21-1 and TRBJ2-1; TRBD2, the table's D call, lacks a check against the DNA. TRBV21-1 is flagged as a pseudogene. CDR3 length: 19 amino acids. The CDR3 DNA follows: TGTGCCAGCAGCGGCCCGACTAGCCACCGGGAGAGCTCCTACAATGAGCAGTTCTTC. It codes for CASSGPTSHRESSYNEQFF.

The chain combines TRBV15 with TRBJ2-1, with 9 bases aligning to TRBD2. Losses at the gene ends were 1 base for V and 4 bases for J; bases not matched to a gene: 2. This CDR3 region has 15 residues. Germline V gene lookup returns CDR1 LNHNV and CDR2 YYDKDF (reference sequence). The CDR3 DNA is TGTGCCACCAGCAGAGGAAGCGGGGGGTACAATGAGCAGTTCTTC. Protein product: CATSRGSGGYNEQFF.

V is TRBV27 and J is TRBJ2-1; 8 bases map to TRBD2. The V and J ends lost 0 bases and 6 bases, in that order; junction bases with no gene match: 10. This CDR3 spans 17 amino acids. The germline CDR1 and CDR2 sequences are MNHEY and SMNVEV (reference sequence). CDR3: CASSLSGGWTSLNEQFF. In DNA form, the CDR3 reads TGTGCCAGCAGTTTATCGGGGGGTTGGACTAGCCTCAATGAGCAGTTCTTC.

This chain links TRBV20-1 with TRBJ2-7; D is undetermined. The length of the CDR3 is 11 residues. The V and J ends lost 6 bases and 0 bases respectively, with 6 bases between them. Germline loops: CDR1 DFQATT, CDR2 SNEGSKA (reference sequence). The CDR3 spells CSASRSYEQYF. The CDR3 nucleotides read TGCAGTGCATCGCGCTCCTACGAGCAGTACTTC.

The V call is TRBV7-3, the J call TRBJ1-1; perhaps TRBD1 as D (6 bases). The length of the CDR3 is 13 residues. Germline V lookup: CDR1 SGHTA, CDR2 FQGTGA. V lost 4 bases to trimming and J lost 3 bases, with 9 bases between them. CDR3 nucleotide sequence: TGTGCCAGCAGCTCCTACAGGGACACTGAAGCTTTCTTT. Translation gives CASSSYRDTEAFF.

CDR3 nucleotide sequence: TGTGCCAGCAGCCAAGTTAAAGAAAAACTGTTTTTT. The encoded protein is CASSQVKEKLFF. The genes are TRBV3-1 (or the pseudogene TRBV3-2) and TRBJ1-4; unclear D gene. This CDR3 spans 12 amino acids. V was pared by 1 base and J by 8 bases, with 5 bases between. Germline V gives CDR1 LGHDT, CDR2 YNNKEL (reference sequence).

CDR3 in amino acids: CASSQGQGGNQPQHF. The CDR3 DNA reads as TGTGCCAGCAGCCAAGGACAGGGGGGCAATCAGCCCCAGCATTTT. The chain joins TRBV7-6 to TRBJ1-5; 10 bases agree with TRBD1. Germline V gives CDR1 SGHVS, CDR2 FNYEAQ. V lost 5 bases, J lost 2 bases, and 3 bases stayed unmatched. CDR3 length equals 15 residues.

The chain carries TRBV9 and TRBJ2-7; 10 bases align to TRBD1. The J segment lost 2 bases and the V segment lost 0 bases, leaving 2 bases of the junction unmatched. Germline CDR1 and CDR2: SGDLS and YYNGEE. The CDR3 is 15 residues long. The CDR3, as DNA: TGTGCCAGCAGCGTAGGGACAGGGGGACCCTACGAGCAGTACTTC. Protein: CASSVGTGGPYEQYF.

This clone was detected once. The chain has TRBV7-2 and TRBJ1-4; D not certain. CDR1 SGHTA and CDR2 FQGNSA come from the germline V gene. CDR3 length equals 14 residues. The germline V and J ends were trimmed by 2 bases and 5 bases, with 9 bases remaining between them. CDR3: CASSLQGRNEKLFF. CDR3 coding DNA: TGTGCCAGCAGCTTACAAGGCAGGAATGAAAAACTGTTTTTT. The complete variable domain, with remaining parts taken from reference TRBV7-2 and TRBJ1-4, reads GAGVSQSPSNKVTEKGKDVELRCDPISGHTALYWYRQSLGQGLEFLIYFQGNSAPDKSGLPSDRFSAERTGGSVSTLTIQRTQQEDSAVYLCASSLQGRNEKLFFGSGTQLSVL.

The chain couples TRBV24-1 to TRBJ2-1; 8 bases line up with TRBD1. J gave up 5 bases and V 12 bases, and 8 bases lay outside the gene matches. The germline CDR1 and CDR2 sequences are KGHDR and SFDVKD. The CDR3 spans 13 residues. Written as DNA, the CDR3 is TGTGCCGCCCAGGGGGCGAATGACAATGAGCAGTTCTTC. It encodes CAAQGANDNEQFF.

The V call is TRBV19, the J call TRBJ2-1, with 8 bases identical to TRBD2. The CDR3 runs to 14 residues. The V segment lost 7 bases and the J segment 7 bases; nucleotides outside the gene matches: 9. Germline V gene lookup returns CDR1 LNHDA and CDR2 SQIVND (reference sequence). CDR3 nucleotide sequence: TGTGCCAGTAATAGATTAGCGGGACCGAATGAGCAGTTCTTC. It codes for CASNRLAGPNEQFF.

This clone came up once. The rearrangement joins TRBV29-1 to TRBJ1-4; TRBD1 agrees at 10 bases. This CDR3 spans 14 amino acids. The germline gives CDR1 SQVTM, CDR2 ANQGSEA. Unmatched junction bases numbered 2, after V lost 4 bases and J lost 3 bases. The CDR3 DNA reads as TGCAGCGTTGCGGGACAGGGGCCTAATGAAAAACTGTTTTTT. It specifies CSVAGQGPNEKLFF.

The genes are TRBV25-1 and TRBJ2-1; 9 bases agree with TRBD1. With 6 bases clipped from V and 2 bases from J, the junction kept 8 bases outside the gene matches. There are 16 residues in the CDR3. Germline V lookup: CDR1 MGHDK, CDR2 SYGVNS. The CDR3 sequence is CASSDWGQGTYNEQFF. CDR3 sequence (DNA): TGTGCCAGCAGCGATTGGGGACAGGGTACCTACAATGAGCAGTTCTTC.

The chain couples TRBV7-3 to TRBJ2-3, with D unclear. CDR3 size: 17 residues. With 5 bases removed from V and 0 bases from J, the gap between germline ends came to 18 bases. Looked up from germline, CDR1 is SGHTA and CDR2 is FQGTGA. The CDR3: CASSHGPRGPSTDTQYF. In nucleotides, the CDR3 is TGTGCCAGCAGCCACGGCCCTCGCGGTCCTAGCACAGATACGCAGTATTTT.

The CDR3 region is CASSYGTGSGNTIYF. DNA for the CDR3: TGTGCCAGCAGTTACGGGACAGGCTCTGGAAACACCATATATTTT. This rearrangement joins TRBV6-5 to TRBJ1-3; 8 nucleotides line up with TRBD1. Trimming removed 2 bases from V and 0 bases from J; junction bases left unmatched: 0. The CDR3 is 15 amino acids. Germline V lookup: CDR1 MNHEY, CDR2 SVGAGI.